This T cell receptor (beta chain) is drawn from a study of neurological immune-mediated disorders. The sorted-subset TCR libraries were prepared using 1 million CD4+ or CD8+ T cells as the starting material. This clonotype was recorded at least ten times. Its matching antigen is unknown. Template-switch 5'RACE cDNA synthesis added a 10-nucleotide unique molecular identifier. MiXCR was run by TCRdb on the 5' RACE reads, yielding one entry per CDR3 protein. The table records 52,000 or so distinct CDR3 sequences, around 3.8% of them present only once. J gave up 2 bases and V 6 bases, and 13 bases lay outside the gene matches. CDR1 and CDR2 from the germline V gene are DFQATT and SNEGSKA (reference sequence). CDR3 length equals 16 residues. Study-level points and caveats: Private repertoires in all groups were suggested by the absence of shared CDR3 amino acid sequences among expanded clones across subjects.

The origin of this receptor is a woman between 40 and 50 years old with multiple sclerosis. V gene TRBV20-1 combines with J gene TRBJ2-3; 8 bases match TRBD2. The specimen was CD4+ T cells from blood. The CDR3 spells CSATGLGVSNTDTQYF. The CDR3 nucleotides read TGCAGTGCCACGGGACTAGGGGTTTCTAACACAGATACGCAGTATTTT.